This T cell receptor (beta chain) was profiled in a study of T cell repertoires in cytomegalovirus infection. V shed 6 bases and J 0 bases; nucleotides not matched to a gene: 3. This CDR3 contains 15 residues. Germline loops: CDR1 SNHLY, CDR2 FYNNEI. This clonotype was counted at least ten times. As yet, its antigen is unknown. Study-level points and caveats: The cumulative frequency of public TCR beta families identified carriers of CMV plus the relevant HLA.

TCRdb called the reads again in MiXCR, with one record for every CDR3 protein. The table includes around 69,000 distinct CDR3 sequences, about 26% detected once. The chain couples TRBV2 to TRBJ2-1, with 9 bases that match TRBD1. The sample here was CD8+ T cells from cultured PBMCs, taken from culture after CMV antigen stimulation. This TCR came from a human donor in good health (CMV status not recorded). Some clones in this sample may be carry-over from other donors' samples. In DNA form, the CDR3 reads TGTGCCAGCAGGGACAGGGGTAGCTCCTACAATGAGCAGTTCTTC. This sequence encodes CASRDRGSSYNEQFF.